The next 10 T cell receptor beta chains were all read from a single sample in a study of identical twins. TCRdb used MiXCR to reprocess the 5' RACE reads, holding one entry per CDR3 protein. The sample holds roughly 250,000 distinct CDR3 sequences, roughly 13% seen once. Sequenced material: memory (CD45RO+) T cells sorted from blood. These TCRs come from a woman aged 18-35 years in good health.

This clonotype has just one count. This chain links TRBV11-3 with TRBJ1-2; D may be TRBD1 (5 bases). Germline lookup yields CDR1 SGHNT and CDR2 YENEEA. The CDR3 is 15 residues long. The V end lost 2 bases, the J end lost 9 bases, and 19 bases lay between the germline ends. The CDR3 region is CASSLIGQSFDSYTF. The CDR3 DNA is TGTGCCAGCAGCTTAATCGGACAATCCTTCGATAGCTACACCTTC.

This clonotype has more than one count but fewer than ten. The chain joins TRBV3-1 to TRBJ1-3; D is unresolved. Germline CDR1 LGHDT, CDR2 YNNKEL (reference sequence). The CDR3 covers 14 residues. The V gene lost 3 bases and the J gene lost 4 bases, with 10 bases spanning the gap. The CDR3 DNA is TGTGCCAGCAGCCATGGGAGCTTCGGAAACACCATATATTTT. Protein sequence: CASSHGSFGNTIYF.

The rearrangement links TRBV10-3 to TRBJ2-6; 8 nucleotides agree with TRBD2. The V gene's germline CDR1 is ENHRY and CDR2 SYGVKD. The V gene end was trimmed by 3 bases and the J gene end by 3 bases; junction bases not matched to a gene: 1. The CDR3 contains 15 residues. For the CDR3, the DNA is TGTGCCATCAGTGAACGGGGGGGTGGGGCCAACGTCCTGACTTTC. This gives the protein CAISERGGGANVLTF.

A few counts support this clonotype. The chain uses TRBV20-1 and TRBJ2-3; the D gene is possibly TRBD2 (5 bases). With 3 bases removed from V and 2 bases from J, the gap between germline ends came to 9 bases. The CDR3 is 13 amino acids. Germline values: CDR1 DFQATT, CDR2 SNEGSKA (reference sequence). The CDR3 sequence: CSASGLYTDTQYF. DNA for the CDR3: TGCAGTGCTAGTGGACTTTACACAGATACGCAGTATTTT.

In its sample, this clonotype was seen a few times. The chain employs TRBV6-5 and TRBJ2-5; the match to TRBD2 covers 7 bases. The CDR3 consists of 14 residues. CDR1 and CDR2 from the germline V gene are MNHEY and SVGAGI. J lost 3 bases, V lost 2 bases, and 3 bases had no gene match. CDR3 residues: CASSYAGVEETQYF. The CDR3 coding sequence is TGTGCCAGCAGTTACGCGGGGGTCGAAGAGACCCAGTACTTC.

This clonotype was seen only a few times. The chain joins TRBV5-1 to TRBJ2-4; 10 nucleotides agree with TRBD2. This CDR3 region has 16 residues. The V and J ends lost 2 bases and 6 bases, in that order; junction bases with no gene match: 8. CDR1 and CDR2 from the germline V gene are SGHRS and YFSETQ. The chain's CDR3 is CASSFFTSGEGNIQYF. The CDR3, as DNA: TGCGCCAGCAGCTTCTTTACTAGCGGGGAAGGAAACATTCAGTACTTC.

This clonotype has just a few counts. The genes are TRBV6-1 and TRBJ2-2; D is possibly TRBD1 (6 bases). Between the trimmed V and J ends, which lost 11 bases and 5 bases, there was a span of 15 bases. Per germline, CDR1 MNHNS and CDR2 SASEGT. The CDR3 has 13 residues. CDR3 sequence: CAWGPRRTGELFF. The CDR3 coding sequence is TGTGCCTGGGGGCCCCGACGGACCGGGGAGCTGTTTTTT.

The chain combines TRBV4-2 with TRBJ2-3; weak D call: TRBD2 (6 bases). The germline V gene has CDR1 LGHNA and CDR2 YNFKEQ. V was cut by 0 bases and J by 1 base, with 11 bases left in between. The CDR3 extends over 16 amino acids. The CDR3 region is CASSQDSGLRTDTQYF. CDR3 coding DNA: TGTGCCAGCAGCCAAGATAGTGGACTACGCACAGATACGCAGTATTTT.

The chain couples TRBV11-2 to TRBJ1-2, with TRBD1 matching 10 bases. Germline assignment: CDR1 SGHAT and CDR2 FQNNGV. V lost 1 base, J lost 5 bases, and 7 bases stayed unmatched. CDR3 size: 16 residues. Here the CDR3 reads CASSLVGGTGDYGYTF. The CDR3 DNA reads TGTGCCAGCAGCTTAGTCGGGGGGACAGGGGATTATGGCTACACCTTC. Full variable domain (remainder filled in from reference TRBV11-2 and TRBJ1-2): EAGVAQSPRYKIIEKRQSVAFWCNPISGHATLYWYQQILGQGPKLLIQFQNNGVVDDSQLPKDRFSAERLKGVDSTLKIQPAKLEDSAVYLCASSLVGGTGDYGYTFGSGTRLTVV.

This clonotype was observed many times. The genes are TRBV12-3 or TRBV12-4 and TRBJ1-1; D ambiguous. The CDR3 length is 12 residues. Trimming took 6 bases from V and 6 from J, leaving 11 bases between them. DNA of the CDR3: TGTGCCAGCAGCCAAGGCCCATCTGAAGCTTTCTTT. Amino acids: CASSQGPSEAFF.